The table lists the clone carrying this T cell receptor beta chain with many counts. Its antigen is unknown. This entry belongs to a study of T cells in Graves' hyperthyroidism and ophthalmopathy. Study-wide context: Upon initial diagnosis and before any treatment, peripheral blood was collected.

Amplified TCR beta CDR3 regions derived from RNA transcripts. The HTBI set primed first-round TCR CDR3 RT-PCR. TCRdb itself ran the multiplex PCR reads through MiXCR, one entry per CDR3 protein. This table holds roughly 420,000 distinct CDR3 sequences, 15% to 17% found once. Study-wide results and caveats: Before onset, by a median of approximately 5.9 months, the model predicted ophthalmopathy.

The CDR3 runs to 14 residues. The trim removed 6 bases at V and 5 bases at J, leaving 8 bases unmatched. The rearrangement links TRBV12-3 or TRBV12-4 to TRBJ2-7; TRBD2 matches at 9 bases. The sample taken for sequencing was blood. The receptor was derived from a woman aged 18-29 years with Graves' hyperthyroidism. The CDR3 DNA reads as TGTGCCAGCAGACTTAGCGGGAGTCGCCACGAGCAGTACTTC. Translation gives CASRLSGSRHEQYF.